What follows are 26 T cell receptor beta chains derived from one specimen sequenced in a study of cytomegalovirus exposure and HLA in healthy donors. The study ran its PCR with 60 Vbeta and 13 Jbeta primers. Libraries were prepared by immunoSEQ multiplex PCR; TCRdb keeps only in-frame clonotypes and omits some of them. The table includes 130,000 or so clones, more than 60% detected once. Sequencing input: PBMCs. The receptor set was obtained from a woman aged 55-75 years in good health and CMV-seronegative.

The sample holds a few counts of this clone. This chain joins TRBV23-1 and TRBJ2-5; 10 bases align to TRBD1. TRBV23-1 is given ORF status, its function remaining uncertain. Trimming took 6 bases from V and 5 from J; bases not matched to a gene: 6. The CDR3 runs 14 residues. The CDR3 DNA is TGCGCCAGCAGAGACAGGGGGCCCGACGAGACCCAGTACTTC. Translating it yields CASRDRGPDETQYF.

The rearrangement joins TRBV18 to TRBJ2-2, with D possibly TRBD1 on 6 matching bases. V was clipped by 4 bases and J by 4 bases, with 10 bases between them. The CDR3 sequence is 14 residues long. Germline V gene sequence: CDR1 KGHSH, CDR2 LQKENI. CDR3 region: CASSLKQGTGELFF. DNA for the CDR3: TGTGCCAGCTCACTAAAACAGGGCACCGGGGAGCTGTTTTTT.

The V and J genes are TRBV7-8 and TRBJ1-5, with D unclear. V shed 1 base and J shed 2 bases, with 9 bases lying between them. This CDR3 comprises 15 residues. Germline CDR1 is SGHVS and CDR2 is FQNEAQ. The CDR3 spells CASSLDGRRNQPQHF. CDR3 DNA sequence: TGTGCCAGCAGCTTAGATGGGAGACGCAATCAGCCCCAGCATTTT.

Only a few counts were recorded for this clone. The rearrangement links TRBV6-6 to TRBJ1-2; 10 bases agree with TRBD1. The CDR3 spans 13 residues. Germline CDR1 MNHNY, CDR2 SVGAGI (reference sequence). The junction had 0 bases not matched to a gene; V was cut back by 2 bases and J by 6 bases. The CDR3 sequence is CASSYGQGDGYTF. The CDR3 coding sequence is TGTGCCAGCAGTTACGGACAGGGGGATGGCTACACCTTC.

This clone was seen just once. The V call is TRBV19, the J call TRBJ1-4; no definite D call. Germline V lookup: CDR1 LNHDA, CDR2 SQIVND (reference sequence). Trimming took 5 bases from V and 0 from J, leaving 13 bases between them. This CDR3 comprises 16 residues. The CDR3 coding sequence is TGTGCCAGTAGTGAACCCCGCGGGGCAACTAATGAAAAACTGTTTTTT. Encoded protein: CASSEPRGATNEKLFF. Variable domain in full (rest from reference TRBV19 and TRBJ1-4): DGGITQSPKYLFRKEGQNVTLSCEQNLNHDAMYWYRQDPGQGLRLIYYSQIVNDFQKGDIAEGYSVSREKKESFPLTVTSAQKNPTAFYLCASSEPRGATNEKLFFGSGTQLSVL.

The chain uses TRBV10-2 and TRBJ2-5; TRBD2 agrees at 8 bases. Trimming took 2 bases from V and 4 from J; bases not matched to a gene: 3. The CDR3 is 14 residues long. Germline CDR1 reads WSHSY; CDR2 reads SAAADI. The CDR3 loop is CASSERGGRETQYF. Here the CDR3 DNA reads TGCGCCAGCAGTGAGCGGGGGGGCCGAGAGACCCAGTACTTC.

In nucleotides, the CDR3 is TGTGCCAGCAGCGTTGCCGGGACAGGGGGTGAAAAACTGTTTTTT. Translation gives CASSVAGTGGEKLFF. V usage is TRBV9 and J usage is TRBJ1-4, with 11 bases aligning to TRBD1. CDR3 length equals 15 residues. Germline V gene data show CDR1 as SGDLS and CDR2 as YYNGEE. V shed 2 bases and J 7 bases; nucleotides not matched to a gene: 4.

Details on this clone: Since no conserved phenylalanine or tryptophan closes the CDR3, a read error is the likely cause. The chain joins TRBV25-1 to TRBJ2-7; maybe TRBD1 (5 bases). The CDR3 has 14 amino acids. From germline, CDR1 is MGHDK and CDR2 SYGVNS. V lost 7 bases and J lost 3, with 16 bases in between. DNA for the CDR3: TGTGCCAGCACCTCAGGGTTTCCGGACTACGAGCAGTACTCC. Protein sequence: CASTSGFPDYEQYS.

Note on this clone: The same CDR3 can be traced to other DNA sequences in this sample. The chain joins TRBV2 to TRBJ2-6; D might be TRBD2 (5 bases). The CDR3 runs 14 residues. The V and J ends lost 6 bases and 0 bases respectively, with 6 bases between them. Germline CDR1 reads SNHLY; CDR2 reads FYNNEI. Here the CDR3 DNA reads TGTGCCAGCAGGACTAACTCTGGGGCCAACGTCCTGACTTTC. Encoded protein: CASRTNSGANVLTF.

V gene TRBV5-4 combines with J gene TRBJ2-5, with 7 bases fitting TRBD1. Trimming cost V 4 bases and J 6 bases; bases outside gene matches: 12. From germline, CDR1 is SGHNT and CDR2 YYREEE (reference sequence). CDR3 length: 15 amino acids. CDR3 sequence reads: CASSPTQGSMKTQYF. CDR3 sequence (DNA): TGTGCCAGCAGCCCGACACAGGGGTCGATGAAGACCCAGTACTTC.

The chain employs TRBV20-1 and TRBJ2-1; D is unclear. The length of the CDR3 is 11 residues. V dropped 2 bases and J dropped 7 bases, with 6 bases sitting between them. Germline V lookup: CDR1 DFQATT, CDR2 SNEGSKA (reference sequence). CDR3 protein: CSARRENEQFF. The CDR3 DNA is TGCAGTGCTAGAAGAGAGAATGAGCAGTTCTTC.

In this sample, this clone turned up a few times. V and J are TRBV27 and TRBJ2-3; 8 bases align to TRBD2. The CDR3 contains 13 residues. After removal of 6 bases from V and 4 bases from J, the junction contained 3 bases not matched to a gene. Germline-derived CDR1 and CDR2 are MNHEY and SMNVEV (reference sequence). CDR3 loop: CASRGLASDTQYF. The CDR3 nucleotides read TGTGCCAGCAGAGGACTAGCTTCAGATACGCAGTATTTT.

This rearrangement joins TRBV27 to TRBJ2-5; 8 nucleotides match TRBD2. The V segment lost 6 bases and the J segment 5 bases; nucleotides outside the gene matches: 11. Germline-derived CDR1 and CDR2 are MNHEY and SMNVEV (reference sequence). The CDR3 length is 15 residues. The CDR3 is CASRSGPREGETQYF. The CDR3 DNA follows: TGTGCCAGCAGGTCCGGGCCCCGGGAGGGGGAGACCCAGTACTTC.

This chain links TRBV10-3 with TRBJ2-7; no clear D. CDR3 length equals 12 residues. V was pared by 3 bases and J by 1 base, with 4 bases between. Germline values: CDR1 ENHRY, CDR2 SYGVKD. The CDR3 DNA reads TGTGCCATCAGTGACTTTTCCTACGAGCAGTACTTC. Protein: CAISDFSYEQYF.

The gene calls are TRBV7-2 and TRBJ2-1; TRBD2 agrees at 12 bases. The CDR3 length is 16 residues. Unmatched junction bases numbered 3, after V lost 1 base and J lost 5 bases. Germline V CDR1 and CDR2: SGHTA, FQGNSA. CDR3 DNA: TGTGCCAGCAGCTTAGAACTAGCGGGGGGAAACAATGAGCAGTTCTTC. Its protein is CASSLELAGGNNEQFF.

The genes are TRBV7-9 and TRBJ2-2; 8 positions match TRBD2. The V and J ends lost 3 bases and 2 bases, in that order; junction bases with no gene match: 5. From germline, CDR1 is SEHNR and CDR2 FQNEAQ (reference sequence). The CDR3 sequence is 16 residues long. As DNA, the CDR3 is TGTGCCAGCAGCTTTCCGGGAGGGCGTAACACCGGGGAGCTGTTTTTT. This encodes CASSFPGGRNTGELFF.

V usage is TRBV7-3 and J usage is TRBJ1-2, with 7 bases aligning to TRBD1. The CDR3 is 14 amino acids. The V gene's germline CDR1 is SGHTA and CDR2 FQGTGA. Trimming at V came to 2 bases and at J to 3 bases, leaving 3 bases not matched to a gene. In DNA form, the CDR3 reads TGTGCCAGCAGCTTAGCTGGGACAGACTATGGCTACACCTTC. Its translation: CASSLAGTDYGYTF.

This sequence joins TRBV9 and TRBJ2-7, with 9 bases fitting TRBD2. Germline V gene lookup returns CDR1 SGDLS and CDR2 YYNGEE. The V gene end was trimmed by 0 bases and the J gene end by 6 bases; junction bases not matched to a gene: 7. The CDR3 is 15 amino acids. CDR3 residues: CASSVDQREVSEQYF. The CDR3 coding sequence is TGTGCCAGCAGCGTAGATCAGCGGGAGGTCTCCGAGCAGTACTTC.

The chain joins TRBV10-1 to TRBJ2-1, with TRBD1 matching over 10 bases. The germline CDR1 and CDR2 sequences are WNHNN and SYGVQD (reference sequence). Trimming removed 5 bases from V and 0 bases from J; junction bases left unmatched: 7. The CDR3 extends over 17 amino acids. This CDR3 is CASSRDRGRSSYNEQFF. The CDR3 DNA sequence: TGCGCCAGCAGTCGGGACAGGGGCCGGAGCTCCTACAATGAGCAGTTCTTC.

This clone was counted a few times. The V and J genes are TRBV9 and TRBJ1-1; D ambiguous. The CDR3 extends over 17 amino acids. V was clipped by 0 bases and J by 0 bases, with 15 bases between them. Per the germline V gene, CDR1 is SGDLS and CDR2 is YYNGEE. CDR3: CASSVGAGGHMNTEAFF. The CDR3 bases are TGTGCCAGCAGCGTAGGGGCCGGAGGGCACATGAACACTGAAGCTTTCTTT. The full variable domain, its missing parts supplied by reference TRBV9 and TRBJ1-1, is DSGVTQTPKHLITATGQRVTLRCSPRSGDLSVYWYQQSLDQGLQFLIQYYNGEERAKGNILERFSAQQFPDLHSELNLSSLELGDSALYFCASSVGAGGHMNTEAFFGQGTRLTVV.

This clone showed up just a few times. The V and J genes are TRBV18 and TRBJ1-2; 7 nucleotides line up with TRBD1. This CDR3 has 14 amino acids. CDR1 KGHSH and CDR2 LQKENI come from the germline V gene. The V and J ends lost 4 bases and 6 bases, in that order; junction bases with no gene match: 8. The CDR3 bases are TGTGCCAGCTCACGTTTCGGGACAGATGATGGCTACACCTTC. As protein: CASSRFGTDDGYTF.

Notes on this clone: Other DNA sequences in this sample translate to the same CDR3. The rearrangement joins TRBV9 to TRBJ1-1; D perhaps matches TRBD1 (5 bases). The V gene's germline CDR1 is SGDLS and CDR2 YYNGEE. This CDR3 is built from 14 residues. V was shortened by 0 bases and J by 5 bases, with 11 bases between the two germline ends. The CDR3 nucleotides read TGTGCCAGCAGCGTAGAGGTCGCAGGGACTGAAGCTTTCTTT. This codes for CASSVEVAGTEAFF.

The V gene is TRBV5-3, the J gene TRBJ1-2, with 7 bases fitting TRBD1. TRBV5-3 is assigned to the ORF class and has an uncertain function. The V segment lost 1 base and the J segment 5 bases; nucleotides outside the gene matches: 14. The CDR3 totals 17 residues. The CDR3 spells CARSLTQGDKDKYGYTF. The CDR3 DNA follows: TGTGCCAGAAGCTTGACGCAGGGGGATAAGGATAAGTATGGCTACACCTTC.

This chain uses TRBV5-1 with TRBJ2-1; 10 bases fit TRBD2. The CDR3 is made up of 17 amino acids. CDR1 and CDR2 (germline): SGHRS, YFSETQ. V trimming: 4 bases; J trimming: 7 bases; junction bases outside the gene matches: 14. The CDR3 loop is CASSAYQKAGGRNEQFF. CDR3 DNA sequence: TGCGCCAGCAGCGCCTACCAGAAAGCGGGGGGGCGGAATGAGCAGTTCTTC. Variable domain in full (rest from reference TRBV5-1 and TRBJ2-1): KAGVTQTPRYLIKTRGQQVTLSCSPISGHRSVSWYQQTPGQGLQFLFEYFSETQRNKGNFPGRFSGRQFSNSRSEMNVSTLELGDSALYLCASSAYQKAGGRNEQFFGPGTRLTVL.

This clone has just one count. The CDR3 reads CASRKTTEAFF. CDR3 DNA: TGTGCCAGCAGGAAAACAACTGAAGCTTTCTTT. The chain links TRBV7-2 to TRBJ1-1; no firm D call. Germline loops: CDR1 SGHTA, CDR2 FQGNSA. With 6 bases removed from V and 5 bases from J, the gap between germline ends came to 7 bases. CDR3 length: 11 amino acids.

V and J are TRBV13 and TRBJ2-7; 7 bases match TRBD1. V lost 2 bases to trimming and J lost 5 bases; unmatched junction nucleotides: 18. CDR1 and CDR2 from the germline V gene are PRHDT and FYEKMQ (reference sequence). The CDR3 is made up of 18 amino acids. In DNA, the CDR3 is TGTGCCAGCAGCTTAAGGGGGCAGGGGCGCATAGGACTTGACGAGCAGTACTTC. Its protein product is CASSLRGQGRIGLDEQYF.